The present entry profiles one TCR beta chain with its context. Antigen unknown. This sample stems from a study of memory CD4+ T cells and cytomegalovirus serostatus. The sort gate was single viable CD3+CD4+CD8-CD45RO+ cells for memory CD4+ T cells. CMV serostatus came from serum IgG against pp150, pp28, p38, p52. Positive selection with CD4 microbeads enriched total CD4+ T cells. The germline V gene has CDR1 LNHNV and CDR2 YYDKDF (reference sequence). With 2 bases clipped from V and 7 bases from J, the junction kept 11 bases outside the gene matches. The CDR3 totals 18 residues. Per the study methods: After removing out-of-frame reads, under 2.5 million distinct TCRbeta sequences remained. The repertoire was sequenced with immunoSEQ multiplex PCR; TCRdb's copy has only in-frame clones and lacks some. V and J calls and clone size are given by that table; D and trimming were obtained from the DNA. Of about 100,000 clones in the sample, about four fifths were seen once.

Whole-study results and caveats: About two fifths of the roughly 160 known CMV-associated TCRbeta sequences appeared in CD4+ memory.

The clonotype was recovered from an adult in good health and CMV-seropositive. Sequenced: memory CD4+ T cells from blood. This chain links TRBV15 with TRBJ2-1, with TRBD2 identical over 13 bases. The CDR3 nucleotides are TGTGCCACCAGCAGAACCCTTACTAGCGGGAGGGCCGTAAATGAGCAGTTCTTC. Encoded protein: CATSRTLTSGRAVNEQFF.